Presented here are 2 T cell receptor beta chains from one specimen sequenced in a study of blood T cell repertoires in COVID-19. The data were produced by immunoSEQ multiplex PCR, yet TCRdb's version contains in-frame clones alone and is incomplete. Of 390,000 or so clones listed, around nine tenths are singletons. Source material: PBMCs or T cells enriched from blood (not recorded which). Every receptor here comes from a woman between 50 and 59 years old who had recovered from COVID-19.

This rearrangement joins TRBV30 to TRBJ1-2; 9 nucleotides align to TRBD1. Germline V gene sequence: CDR1 GTSNPN, CDR2 SVGIG (reference sequence). The V and J ends lost 5 bases and 3 bases, in that order; junction bases with no gene match: 7. The CDR3 is made up of 14 amino acids. Written as DNA, the CDR3 is TGTGCCTGGGAAGGGACAGGGTGGGACTATGGCTACACCTTC. Its translation is CAWEGTGWDYGYTF.

The V call is TRBV28, the J call TRBJ2-7; 8 nucleotides agree with TRBD1. CDR3 size: 15 residues. Germline-derived CDR1 and CDR2 are MDHEN and SYDVKM. The junction had 8 bases not matched to a gene; V was cut back by 4 bases and J by 3 bases. The CDR3 nucleotides are TGTGCCAGCAGTTCCATCGGACAGGGAATCTACGAGCAGTACTTC. It codes for CASSSIGQGIYEQYF.